A selection of T cell receptor beta chains follows, all from one sample in a study of blood T cell repertoires in COVID-19. Using immunoSEQ multiplex PCR, the repertoire was profiled, and TCRdb retains in-frame clones only, with some absent. Seen here are about 140,000 clones, around nine tenths observed once, and the top ten hold under 12%. The sequenced sample consisted of peripheral blood. These receptors were taken from a man aged 50-60 years with active or convalescent COVID-19. The CDR3 runs from the conserved cysteine through the conserved F or W. Fields, in order: D gene, clone size, V gene, J gene, CDR3 protein, CDR3 DNA. A D gene is named only where the DNA matches it firmly. Size values are once, few and many counts, or a class for expanded clones, and some rows have none.

D: TRBD1; size: NA; V: TRBV29-1; J: TRBJ1-5; CDR3: CSVGDRDQPQHF; DNA: TGCAGCGTCGGTGACAGGGATCAGCCCCAGCATTTT
D: NA; size: NA; V: TRBV11-2; J: TRBJ1-6; CDR3: CASSLIGASSYNSPLHF; DNA: TGTGCCAGCAGCCTCATTGGAGCAAGCTCCTATAATTCACCCCTCCACTTT
D: TRBD2; size: NA; V: TRBV5-4; J: TRBJ2-1; CDR3: CASSSSGRITYNEQFF; DNA: TGTGCCAGCAGCAGTAGCGGGAGAATCACCTACAATGAGCAGTTCTTC
D: TRBD1; size: NA; V: TRBV6-5; J: TRBJ2-7; CDR3: CASSPRGPSTEQYF; DNA: TGTGCCAGCAGTCCCAGGGGGCCGTCTACCGAGCAGTACTTC
D: TRBD2; size: once; V: TRBV19; J: TRBJ2-1; CDR3: CASSAGLVGEQFF; DNA: TGTGCCAGTAGTGCGGGACTAGTTGGTGAGCAGTTCTTC
D: TRBD1; size: NA; V: TRBV10-3; J: TRBJ1-5; CDR3: CAISEGGQGFNQPQHF; DNA: TGTGCCATCAGTGAGGGGGGACAGGGATTCAATCAGCCCCAGCATTTT
D: TRBD2; size: NA; V: TRBV9; J: TRBJ2-7; CDR3: CASSVGLAGAGSEQYF; DNA: TGTGCCAGCAGCGTAGGACTAGCGGGAGCGGGCTCCGAGCAGTACTTC
D: NA; size: NA; V: TRBV7-2; J: TRBJ2-3; CDR3: CASSLVGSGTDTQYF; DNA: TGTGCCAGCAGCTTAGTAGGAAGCGGCACAGATACGCAGTATTTT
D: TRBD1; size: NA; V: TRBV3-1/TRBV3-2; J: TRBJ1-5; CDR3: CASSRQGSNQPQHF; DNA: TGTGCCAGCAGCCGACAGGGGAGCAATCAGCCCCAGCATTTT
D: TRBD2; size: NA; V: TRBV19; J: TRBJ2-1; CDR3: CASQIGLAGATEQFF; DNA: TGTGCCAGTCAAATCGGGCTAGCGGGAGCAACTGAGCAGTTCTTC
D: TRBD2; size: NA; V: TRBV5-1; J: TRBJ2-1; CDR3: CASSLGLRIERESSYNEQFF; DNA: TGCGCCAGCAGCTTGGGCTTGAGGATCGAGCGGGAGAGCTCCTACAATGAGCAGTTCTTC
D: NA; size: NA; V: TRBV30; J: TRBJ2-3; CDR3: CAWSPGVADTQYF; DNA: TGTGCCTGGAGTCCAGGGGTCGCGGATACGCAGTATTTT
D: TRBD1; size: NA; V: TRBV5-6; J: TRBJ2-2; CDR3: CASRGAGTGVYGELFF; DNA: TGTGCCAGCAGGGGGGCCGGGACAGGGGTTTACGGGGAGCTGTTTTTT
D: NA; size: NA; V: TRBV6-6; J: TRBJ2-7; CDR3: CASSRGEFNEQYF; DNA: TGTGCCAGCAGTCGTGGGGAGTTTAACGAGCAGTACTTC
D: TRBD2; size: NA; V: TRBV7-2; J: TRBJ2-1; CDR3: CASRAGGTNEQFF; DNA: TGTGCCAGCAGGGCGGGAGGGACCAATGAGCAGTTCTTC
D: NA; size: NA; V: TRBV28; J: TRBJ1-1; CDR3: CASSPRGVITEAFF; DNA: TGTGCCAGCAGTCCACGGGGGGTGATCACTGAAGCTTTCTTT
D: TRBD2; size: NA; V: TRBV28; J: TRBJ2-7; CDR3: CASSPALAGVSSYEQYF; DNA: TGTGCCAGCAGTCCGGCACTAGCGGGAGTGAGTTCCTACGAGCAGTACTTC
D: NA; size: NA; V: TRBV30; J: TRBJ1-4; CDR3: CACSMRVNEKLFF; DNA: TGTGCCTGCTCGATGCGGGTTAATGAAAAACTGTTTTTT
D: NA; size: NA; V: TRBV6-6; J: TRBJ2-2; CDR3: CASRPDSTIITGELFF; DNA: TGTGCCAGCAGACCCGACAGTACCATTATCACCGGGGAGCTGTTTTTT
D: NA; size: NA; V: TRBV12-3/TRBV12-4; J: TRBJ2-1; CDR3: CASKIYHGQFF; DNA: TGTGCCAGCAAAATCTACCATGGGCAGTTCTTC
D: TRBD1; size: NA; V: TRBV10-3; J: TRBJ2-3; CDR3: CAISEPGQALGTDTQYF; DNA: TGTGCCATCAGTGAGCCGGGACAGGCTCTAGGCACAGATACGCAGTATTTT
D: TRBD2; size: NA; V: TRBV4-3; J: TRBJ2-5; CDR3: CASSHGVAGGGGTQYF; DNA: TGCGCCAGCAGCCACGGGGTAGCGGGAGGCGGGGGGACCCAGTACTTC
D: TRBD2; size: NA; V: TRBV5-1; J: TRBJ2-3; CDR3: CASSLGRLGTSGRSTDTQYF; DNA: TGCGCCAGCAGCTTGGGGCGCCTAGGGACTAGCGGGAGGAGCACAGATACGCAGTATTTT
D: NA; size: NA; V: TRBV29-1; J: TRBJ2-3; CDR3: CSVAVGRGSTDTQYF; DNA: TGCAGCGTTGCGGTTGGTAGAGGAAGCACAGATACGCAGTATTTT
D: NA; size: NA; V: TRBV10-3; J: TRBJ1-1; CDR3: CAISTLEGMNTEAFF; DNA: TGTGCCATCAGTACCCTGGAGGGGATGAACACTGAAGCTTTCTTT
D: TRBD1; size: NA; V: TRBV7-3; J: TRBJ1-4; CDR3: CASSLQGALGGKLFF; DNA: TGTGCCAGCAGTCTACAGGGGGCGCTTGGTGGAAAACTGTTTTTT
D: TRBD1; size: NA; V: TRBV24-1; J: TRBJ1-5; CDR3: CATSDRQGAGQPQHF; DNA: TGTGCCACCAGTGATCGGCAGGGGGCTGGTCAGCCCCAGCATTTT
D: TRBD1; size: NA; V: TRBV9; J: TRBJ2-2; CDR3: CASSHNQGAGGELFF; DNA: TGTGCCAGCAGTCATAATCAGGGGGCTGGCGGGGAGCTGTTTTTT
D: TRBD1; size: NA; V: TRBV5-5; J: TRBJ1-2; CDR3: CASSWGQSAYGYTF; DNA: TGTGCCAGCAGCTGGGGACAGTCCGCCTATGGCTACACCTTC
D: NA; size: NA; V: TRBV6-5; J: TRBJ2-5; CDR3: CASSPSDRNQETQYF; DNA: TGTGCCAGCAGTCCTTCAGACAGAAACCAAGAGACCCAGTACTTC
D: TRBD2; size: NA; V: TRBV5-1; J: TRBJ2-1; CDR3: CASSQSGRGMYEQFF; DNA: TGCGCCAGCAGCCAAAGCGGGAGGGGGATGTATGAGCAGTTCTTC
D: TRBD1; size: NA; V: TRBV10-3; J: TRBJ1-5; CDR3: CAISPAGTGIQPQHF; DNA: TGTGCCATCAGTCCCGCCGGGACAGGGATTCAGCCCCAGCATTTT
D: NA; size: NA; V: TRBV5-1; J: TRBJ2-7; CDR3: CASSLDRLQQYF; DNA: TGCGCCAGCAGCTTGGACAGGCTCCAGCAGTACTTC
D: TRBD1; size: NA; V: TRBV24-1; J: TRBJ2-6; CDR3: CATSGAGTGDSGANVLTF; DNA: TGTGCCACCAGCGGGGCCGGGACAGGGGACTCTGGGGCCAACGTCCTGACTTTC
D: TRBD2; size: NA; V: TRBV11-3; J: TRBJ2-1; CDR3: CASSLNSGRAREQFF; DNA: TGTGCCAGCAGCTTAAATAGCGGGAGGGCCCGAGAGCAGTTCTTC
D: NA; size: NA; V: TRBV5-6; J: TRBJ2-1; CDR3: CASSSGSYNEQFF; DNA: TGTGCCAGCAGCTCCGGCTCCTACAATGAGCAGTTCTTC
D: NA; size: NA; V: TRBV30; J: TRBJ1-5; CDR3: CAWSVRGNQPQHF; DNA: TGTGCCTGGAGTGTCCGGGGCAATCAGCCCCAGCATTTT
D: NA; size: NA; V: TRBV14; J: TRBJ2-3; CDR3: CASSQEGPSDWTDTQYF; DNA: TGTGCCAGCAGCCAAGAAGGTCCTAGCGATTGGACAGATACGCAGTATTTT
D: NA; size: few; V: TRBV2; J: TRBJ1-6; CDR3: CASGWGGSSPLHF; DNA: TGTGCCAGCGGGTGGGGGGGAAGCTCACCCCTCCACTTT